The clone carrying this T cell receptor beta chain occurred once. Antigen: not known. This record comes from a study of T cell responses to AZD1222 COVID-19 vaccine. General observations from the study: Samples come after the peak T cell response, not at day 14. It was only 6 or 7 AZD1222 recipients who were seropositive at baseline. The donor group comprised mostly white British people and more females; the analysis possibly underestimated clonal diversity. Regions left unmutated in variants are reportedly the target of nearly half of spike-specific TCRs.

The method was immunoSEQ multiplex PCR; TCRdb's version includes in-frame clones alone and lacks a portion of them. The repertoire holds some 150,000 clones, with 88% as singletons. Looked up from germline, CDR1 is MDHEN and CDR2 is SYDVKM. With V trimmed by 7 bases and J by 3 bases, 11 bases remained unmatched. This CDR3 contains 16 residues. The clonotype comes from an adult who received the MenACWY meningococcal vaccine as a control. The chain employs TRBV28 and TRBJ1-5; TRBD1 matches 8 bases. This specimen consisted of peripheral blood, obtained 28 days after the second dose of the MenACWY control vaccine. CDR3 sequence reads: CASKATGAGDNQPQHF. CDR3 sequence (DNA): TGTGCCAGCAAAGCGACAGGGGCTGGGGACAATCAGCCCCAGCATTTT.